This entry describes one T cell receptor beta chain. The sample originates from a study of blood T cell repertoires in COVID-19. For the study at large: Whether acute or convalescent, the COVID-19 samples came from the United States, Italy and Spain.

As originally analysed: Estimates of nucleated cell counts were drawn from the amplification of reference gene primers. The assay was immunoSEQ multiplex PCR, and TCRdb's table has in-frame clones only and misses some. V, J and clone size are those of that table, while D and trimming were read from the DNA. This table holds about 76,000 clones, approximately 86% found once. The CDR3 runs to 12 residues. The V gene's germline CDR1 is SGHTS and CDR2 YDEGEE. The germline V and J ends were trimmed by 2 bases and 5 bases, with 7 bases remaining between them. The sequence was collected from a human donor in a cohort sampled during active COVID-19. The rearrangement links TRBV5-8 to TRBJ2-5, with unresolved D. The sequenced sample was peripheral blood. CDR3 nucleotide sequence: TGTGCCAGCAGCTTATTACGGGAGACCCAGTACTTC. Its protein product is CASSLLRETQYF. Drawing the rest from reference TRBV5-8 and TRBJ2-5, the complete variable domain is EAGVTQSPTHLIKTRGQQATLRCSPISGHTSVYWYQQALGLGLQFLLWYDEGEERNRGNFPPRFSGRQFPNYSSELNVNALELEDSALYLCASSLLRETQYFGPGTRLLVL.